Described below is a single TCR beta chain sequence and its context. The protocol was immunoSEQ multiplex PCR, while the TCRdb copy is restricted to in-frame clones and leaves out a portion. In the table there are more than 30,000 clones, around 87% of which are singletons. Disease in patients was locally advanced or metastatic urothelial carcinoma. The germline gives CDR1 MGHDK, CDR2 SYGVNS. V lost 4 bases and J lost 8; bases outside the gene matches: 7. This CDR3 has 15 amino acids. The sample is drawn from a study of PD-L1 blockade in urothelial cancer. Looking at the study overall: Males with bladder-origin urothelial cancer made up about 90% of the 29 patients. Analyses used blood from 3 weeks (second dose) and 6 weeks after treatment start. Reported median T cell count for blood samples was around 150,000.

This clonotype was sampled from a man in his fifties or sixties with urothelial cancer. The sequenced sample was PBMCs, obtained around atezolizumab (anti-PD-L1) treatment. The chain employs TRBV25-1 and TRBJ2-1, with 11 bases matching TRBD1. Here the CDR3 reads CASSASGQGDDEQFF. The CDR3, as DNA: TGTGCCAGCAGTGCTTCGGGACAGGGGGACGATGAGCAGTTCTTC.